The sequence of this T cell receptor beta chain was determined in a study of T cells in Graves' hyperthyroidism and ophthalmopathy. Study background: The authors collected peripheral blood at initial diagnosis, before any treatment.

The CDR3 loop spans 16 amino acids. V lost 4 bases to trimming and J lost 3 bases, with 16 bases between them. The germline V gene encodes CDR1 SGHVS and CDR2 FNYEAQ. Amplified regions were TCR beta CDR3 sequences from RNA transcripts. First-round RT-PCR targeting the TCR CDR3 was performed with the HTBI primer set. Each CDR3 protein gets one entry after TCRdb re-called the multiplex PCR reads with MiXCR. Of a few hundred thousand distinct CDR3 sequences in the sample, around 15% were seen once. This clonotype was seen more than once but under ten times. Its antigen remains unidentified. Disease duration was under 3 months in the ophthalmopathy patients, who also had a Clinical Activity Score of at least 3 and a NOSPECS grade of at least 4. General study points: By a 13 V-J model, ophthalmopathy was set apart from stable hyperthyroidism. In blood, most of the thyroid clonotypes expanded above 0.001 were also present.

Sequencing used blood. The TCR sequence derives from a woman in her 30s with Graves' ophthalmopathy. V usage is TRBV7-6 and J usage is TRBJ1-3; the D is unclear. The CDR3 loop is CASSSGLPKDGNTIYF. The CDR3 region has the DNA TGTGCCAGCAGCTCAGGACTCCCAAAGGATGGAAACACCATATATTTT.